Listed below are T cell receptor beta chains from one sample, sequenced in a study of post-analysis software for immune sequencing data. MiXCR was run by TCRdb on the PCR reads, yielding one entry per CDR3 protein. In the table there are approximately 250,000 distinct CDR3 sequences, 36% of which are singletons. The specimen was blood. These receptors were obtained from a girl between 10 and 17 years old with multiple sclerosis. Each CDR3 is given with its conserved first and last residue. D genes are given only for firm matches. Expanded clones get a size class; other rows say once, few or many, or leave the size out.

D gene	clone size	V gene	J gene	CDR3 length	CDR3 protein	CDR3 DNA
NA	NA	TRBV28	TRBJ2-5	15	CGTAQLLEHQEAQYF	TGTGGAACGGCCCAGTTGCTGGAACACCAAGAGGCCCAGTACTTC
NA	few	TRBV27	TRBJ2-7	18	CASSPLPRGPSAMYEQYF	TGTGCCAGCAGTCCCCTCCCGAGGGGACCCTCAGCCATGTACGAGCAGTACTTC
TRBD2	NA	TRBV5-1	TRBJ2-2	18	CASSLLRLAGGIGGELFF	TGCGCCAGCAGCTTGCTCCGACTAGCGGGGGGAATCGGCGGGGAGCTGTTTTTT
NA	NA	TRBV7-6	TRBJ1-1	15	CASSRGGRMNTEAFF	TGTGCCAGCAGCCGTGGGGGGCGCATGAACACTGAAGCTTTCTTT
NA	many	TRBV11-2	TRBJ1-2	15	CASSLGGGSNYGYTF	TGTGCCAGCAGCTTAGGGGGAGGGTCAAATTATGGCTACACCTTC
NA	many	TRBV28	TRBJ2-3	14	CASSPQGLLDTQYF	TGTGCCAGCAGTCCGCAGGGGCTACTAGATACGCAGTATTTT
TRBD2	many	TRBV28	TRBJ2-3	16	CASTLERESQPDTQYF	TGTGCCAGCACCTTAGAGCGGGAGTCCCAACCAGATACGCAGTATTTT
NA	many	TRBV7-8	TRBJ2-1	16	CASSLATVKALHEQFF	TGTGCCAGCAGCTTAGCTACGGTGAAGGCCCTCCATGAGCAGTTCTTC
NA	NA	TRBV10-3	TRBJ2-7	12	CAISESNDEQYF	TGTGCCATCAGTGAGTCGAATGACGAGCAGTACTTC
NA	many	TRBV29-1	TRBJ1-1	13	CSVQGRMNTEAFF	TGCAGCGTACAGGGCCGGATGAACACTGAAGCTTTCTTT
NA	once	TRBV5-1	TRBJ2-7	16	CASSFNQPGAGYEQYF	TGCGCCAGCAGCTTCAATCAACCGGGGGCGGGTTACGAGCAGTACTTC
TRBD1	NA	TRBV15	TRBJ2-7	15	CATSRDWTGRNEQYF	TGTGCCACCAGCAGAGACTGGACAGGGAGGAACGAGCAGTACTTC
TRBD2	many	TRBV12-3/TRBV12-4	TRBJ2-1	15	CASSASGRGNNEQFF	TGTGCCAGCAGTGCTAGCGGGAGGGGCAACAATGAGCAGTTCTTC
NA	many	TRBV20-1	TRBJ2-4	14	CSARIGVAKNIQYF	TGCAGTGCTAGAATAGGCGTAGCCAAAAACATTCAGTACTTC
NA	few	TRBV7-9	TRBJ1-1	13	CASSSLVGDEAFF	TGTGCCAGCAGCTCCCTTGTGGGGGATGAAGCTTTCTTT
NA	few	TRBV20-1	TRBJ1-5	15	CSARVRGSSNQPQHF	TGCAGTGCTAGAGTGCGGGGGAGTAGCAATCAGCCCCAGCATTTT
TRBD2	NA	TRBV5-1	TRBJ2-1	17	CASSLWGGGDSYNEQVF	TGCGCCAGCAGCTTATGGGGCGGGGGGGATTCCTACAATGAGCAGGTCTTC
NA	NA	TRBV28	TRBJ1-4	15	CASSPTEATNEKLFF	TGTGCCAGCAGTCCGACAGAAGCAACTAATGAAAAACTGTTTTTT
TRBD2	many	TRBV5-1	TRBJ2-1	16	CASRGSGTSGQHEQFF	TGCGCCAGCAGGGGGTCCGGGACTAGCGGTCAACATGAGCAGTTCTTC
TRBD2	NA	TRBV24-1	TRBJ2-5	14	CATSAVAGQETQYF	TGTGCCACCAGTGCCGTAGCGGGACAAGAGACCCAGTACTTC
NA	many	TRBV27	TRBJ2-3	15	CASSRPRDLGDTQYF	TGTGCCAGCAGTCGCCCCCGGGACCTGGGAGATACGCAGTATTTT
TRBD2	once	TRBV20-1	TRBJ2-7	14	CSALGSGKISEQYF	TGCAGTGCTCTGGGTAGCGGGAAGATTAGCGAGCAGTACTTC
NA	NA	TRBV10-3	TRBJ1-1	12	CAISEIGTEAFF	TGTGCCATCAGTGAGATTGGCACTGAAGCTTTCTTT
NA	NA	TRBV3-1	TRBJ1-1	15	CASSQGNSLNTEAFF	TGTGCCAGCAGCCAAGGAAACAGCTTGAACACTGAAGCTTTCTTT
TRBD2	many	TRBV20-1	TRBJ2-1	15	CSARSGTSGSNEQFF	TGCAGTGCTCGAAGCGGGACTAGCGGGAGTAATGAGCAGTTCTTC
TRBD1	many	TRBV5-1	TRBJ2-5	15	CASSSRQGAQETQYF	TGCGCCAGCAGCTCTCGACAGGGGGCCCAAGAGACCCAGTACTTC
TRBD1	few	TRBV19	TRBJ1-5	16	CASNKGDRGLNQPQHF	TGTGCCAGTAATAAGGGGGACAGGGGTTTGAATCAGCCCCAGCATTTT
TRBD2	many	TRBV7-2	TRBJ2-7	16	CASSLVGAGGSYEQYF	TGTGCCAGCAGCTTAGTGGGAGCGGGGGGCTCCTACGAGCAGTACTTC
NA	many	TRBV7-9	TRBJ2-4	15	CASSPGTLAKNIQYF	TGTGCCAGCAGCCCCGGGACCCTAGCCAAAAACATTCAGTACTTC
NA	many	TRBV6-1	TRBJ1-2	10	CATGNYGYTF	TGTGCCACGGGAAACTATGGCTACACCTTC
NA	NA	TRBV5-1	TRBJ1-2	14	CASSFGDGNYGYTF	TGCGCCAGCAGCTTCGGGGACGGCAACTATGGCTACACCTTC
TRBD2	many	TRBV20-1	TRBJ2-5	16	CSARAGRGGLQETQYF	TGCAGTGCTAGAGCGGGACGGGGGGGCCTCCAAGAGACCCAGTACTTC
NA	NA	TRBV29-1	TRBJ2-1	12	CSGSGSINEQFF	TGCAGCGGAAGTGGTAGCATCAATGAGCAGTTCTTC
NA	NA	TRBV14	TRBJ2-7	15	CASSRGSGGPYEQYF	TGTGCCAGCAGCAGGGGGTCCGGGGGCCCCTACGAGCAGTACTTC
NA	many	TRBV29-1	TRBJ2-5	13	CSVEGGLEETQYF	TGCAGCGTTGAAGGGGGTTTAGAAGAGACCCAGTACTTC
NA	NA	TRBV7-3	TRBJ2-2	14	CASSKDPVTGELFF	TGTGCCAGCAGCAAGGACCCAGTCACCGGGGAGCTGTTTTTT
NA	many	TRBV4-1	TRBJ2-7	15	CASSQEGLTSSEQYF	TGCGCCAGCAGCCAAGAGGGACTTACCTCCAGCGAGCAGTACTTC
NA	many	TRBV24-1	TRBJ2-3	15	CATSLLGGSRGTQYF	TGTGCCACCAGTTTGCTTGGGGGGTCCCGCGGTACGCAGTATTTT
NA	NA	TRBV10-2	TRBJ2-7	12	CASRDTSGEQYF	TGCGCCAGCAGGGACACATCGGGCGAGCAGTACTTC
NA	few	TRBV11-3	TRBJ2-1	16	CASSFAPYPPYNEQFF	TGTGCCAGCAGCTTTGCCCCCTATCCCCCCTACAATGAGCAGTTCTTC
NA	NA	TRBV20-1	TRBJ2-7	13	CSARGSGTYEQYF	TGCAGTGCTAGAGGGTCTGGGACCTACGAGCAGTACTTC
TRBD1	NA	TRBV27	TRBJ1-5	15	CASSLGGGVNQPQHF	TGTGCCAGCAGTTTGGGAGGGGGCGTGAATCAGCCCCAGCATTTT
NA	many	TRBV20-1	TRBJ1-1	14	CSARVHTLNTEAFF	TGCAGTGCTAGAGTTCACACCTTGAACACTGAAGCTTTCTTT
TRBD2	many	TRBV29-1	TRBJ2-1	15	CSVGPVAGVNNEQFF	TGCAGCGTCGGGCCGGTAGCGGGAGTTAACAATGAGCAGTTCTTC
NA	many	TRBV29-1	TRBJ2-3	12	CSGVPITDTQYF	TGCAGCGGCGTTCCCATCACAGATACGCAGTATTTT
TRBD2	many	TRBV10-3	TRBJ2-1	15	CAISEYSGRSNEQFF	TGTGCCATCAGTGAATATAGCGGGAGGTCGAATGAGCAGTTCTTC
TRBD1	NA	TRBV20-1	TRBJ2-7	16	CSARGSPGQGVYEQYF	TGCAGTGCTAGGGGATCGCCGGGACAGGGTGTCTACGAGCAGTACTTC
NA	many	TRBV5-1	TRBJ1-1	11	CASRMGTEAFF	TGCGCCAGTCGCATGGGCACTGAAGCTTTCTTT
NA	many	TRBV7-9	TRBJ1-1	11	CASSLDTEAFF	TGCGCCAGCAGCTTGGACACTGAAGCTTTCTTT
TRBD1	many	TRBV20-1	TRBJ2-5	13	CSLAGTGQETQYF	TGCAGTTTGGCCGGGACAGGACAAGAGACCCAGTACTTC
TRBD2	NA	TRBV5-1	TRBJ2-1	16	CASSRQTSGGNNEQFF	TGCGCCAGCAGCAGACAGACTAGCGGGGGTAACAATGAGCAGTTCTTC
TRBD2	many	TRBV7-7	TRBJ2-5	14	CASSLLGGVETQYF	TGTGCCAGCAGCTTACTCGGGGGGGTTGAGACCCAGTACTTC
NA	NA	TRBV7-9	TRBJ2-2	15	CASSLGAQNTGELFF	TGTGCCAGCAGCTTAGGGGCACAGAACACCGGGGAGCTGTTTTTT
NA	many	TRBV10-3	TRBJ1-1	14	CAISESGVNTEAFF	TGTGCCATCAGTGAGTCGGGGGTTAACACTGAAGCTTTCTTT
NA	NA	TRBV5-1	TRBJ1-4	13	CASSLGRNEKLFF	TGCGCCAGCAGCTTGGGACGAAATGAAAAACTGTTTTTT
NA	many	TRBV20-1	TRBJ2-3	17	CSARDLGWEASTDTQYF	TGCAGTGCTAGAGATCTTGGGTGGGAAGCTAGCACAGATACGCAGTATTTT
NA	many	TRBV19	TRBJ2-1	12	CASSQTYNEQFF	TGTGCCAGTAGCCAAACCTACAATGAGCAGTTCTTC
NA	NA	TRBV5-1	TRBJ1-2	16	CASSTEGSLTPYGYTF	TGCGCCAGCAGCACGGAGGGCAGCCTGACTCCTTATGGCTACACCTTC
NA	NA	TRBV29-1	TRBJ2-3	12	CSVEDVTDTQYF	TGCAGCGTTGAAGACGTCACAGATACGCAGTATTTT
NA	NA	TRBV3-1	TRBJ1-1	14	CASSQELRGTEAFF	TGTGCCAGCAGCCAAGAGTTAAGAGGGACTGAAGCTTTCTTT